The 10 T cell receptor beta chains presented below share a single source sample, sequenced in a study of T cell clones after liver transplantation. Libraries were prepared by immunoSEQ multiplex PCR; TCRdb keeps only in-frame clonotypes and omits some of them. In the table there are some 75,000 clones, 75% to 90% of which are singletons. Sequenced here: CD4+ T cells from blood, sampled before liver transplant. These receptors all stem from a human donor who received a liver transplant.

The chain combines TRBV23-1 with TRBJ2-1; TRBD2 aligns across 14 bases. TRBV23-1 is sorted into the ORF group, with uncertain function. The CDR3 covers 20 residues. V was pared by 3 bases and J by 6 bases, with 16 bases of the junction left unmatched. The CDR3: CASSHTGLAGVQSPGNEQFF. The DNA of the CDR3 is TGCGCCAGCAGTCATACGGGACTAGCGGGAGTCCAATCCCCCGGCAATGAGCAGTTCTTC.

This clone appeared a single time. This chain connects TRBV14 to TRBJ2-2; 10 nucleotides match TRBD1. Germline lookup yields CDR1 SGHDN and CDR2 FVKESK. The CDR3 loop spans 15 amino acids. With V trimmed by 5 bases and J by 7 bases, 7 bases remained unmatched. This CDR3 reads CASSAAGTGVGELFF. The CDR3 coding sequence is TGTGCCAGCAGCGCGGCCGGGACAGGGGTCGGGGAGCTGTTTTTT.

The chain has TRBV30 and TRBJ1-4; D possibly corresponds to TRBD1 (5 bases). Deletions cut 3 bases from V and 5 bases from J, with 13 bases between. Germline assignment: CDR1 GTSNPN and CDR2 SVGIG (reference sequence). The length of the CDR3 is 14 residues. The CDR3 region has the DNA TGTGCCTGGAGCGAAGACAGTAGAAATGAAAAACTGTTTTTT. Protein sequence: CAWSEDSRNEKLFF.

This clone has only a few counts. The chain carries TRBV7-2 and TRBJ2-3; tentative D call: TRBD2 (6 bases). CDR1 and CDR2 (germline): SGHTA, FQGNSA. Between the trimmed V and J ends, which lost 4 bases and 1 base, there was a span of 9 bases. The length of the CDR3 is 14 residues. CDR3 bases: TGTGCCAGCAGCTCGGGACTGCGCACAGATACGCAGTATTTT. This gives the protein CASSSGLRTDTQYF.

The chain combines TRBV5-1 with TRBJ2-7, with D possibly matching TRBD2 (6 bases). V lost 4 bases, J lost 4 bases, and 12 bases lay in between. Germline V gives CDR1 SGHRS, CDR2 YFSETQ. This CDR3 has 13 amino acids. DNA for the CDR3: TGCGCCAGCAGCATTGACGGGACTTACGAGCAGTACTTC. Translated, it gives CASSIDGTYEQYF.

This chain links TRBV10-3 with TRBJ2-1; 11 bases are a match to TRBD2. The CDR3 is 19 amino acids. V shed 3 bases and J 4 bases; nucleotides not matched to a gene: 14. Germline V gene sequence: CDR1 ENHRY, CDR2 SYGVKD. The CDR3 protein is CAISDGRLAGRFPYNEQFF. In nucleotides, the CDR3 is TGTGCCATCAGTGATGGAAGACTAGCGGGAAGGTTCCCGTACAATGAGCAGTTCTTC.

By share of the sample, this clone is medium-sized. The chain carries TRBV28 and TRBJ2-7; a weak D match, TRBD1 (6 bases). V lost 6 bases and J 2 bases, leaving 14 bases between the germline ends. Germline loops: CDR1 MDHEN, CDR2 SYDVKM. This CDR3 region has 14 residues. In DNA, the CDR3 is TGTGCCAGCAGCCGTACAACAGGGCCCTACGAGCAGTACTTC. It is translated as CASSRTTGPYEQYF.

The chain carries TRBV27 and TRBJ2-7; D ambiguous. V lost 1 base and J lost 9, with 13 bases in between. Looked up from germline, CDR1 is MNHEY and CDR2 is SMNVEV (reference sequence). The CDR3 is made up of 13 amino acids. Written as DNA, the CDR3 is TGTGCCAGCAGTTTATTGGCAGGAGTTGGGCAGTACTTC. Encoded protein: CASSLLAGVGQYF.

V gene TRBV5-1 combines with J gene TRBJ1-1, with D possibly matching TRBD1 (6 bases). Trimming took 7 bases from V and 3 from J, leaving 13 bases between them. This CDR3 region has 13 residues. Germline V gene data show CDR1 as SGHRS and CDR2 as YFSETQ. CDR3 in amino acids: CASGLQGYTEAFF. CDR3 coding DNA: TGCGCCAGCGGGTTACAGGGATACACTGAAGCTTTCTTT.

Only one count was recorded for this clone. The rearrangement uses TRBV27 and TRBJ1-3; D gene unclear. The V end was cut by 6 bases, the J end by 0 bases, with 12 bases between. CDR3 length: 15 amino acids. Per the germline V gene, CDR1 is MNHEY and CDR2 is SMNVEV (reference sequence). CDR3 region: CASRGGSFSGNTIYF. As DNA, the CDR3 is TGTGCCAGCAGAGGAGGGTCCTTCTCTGGAAACACCATATATTTT.